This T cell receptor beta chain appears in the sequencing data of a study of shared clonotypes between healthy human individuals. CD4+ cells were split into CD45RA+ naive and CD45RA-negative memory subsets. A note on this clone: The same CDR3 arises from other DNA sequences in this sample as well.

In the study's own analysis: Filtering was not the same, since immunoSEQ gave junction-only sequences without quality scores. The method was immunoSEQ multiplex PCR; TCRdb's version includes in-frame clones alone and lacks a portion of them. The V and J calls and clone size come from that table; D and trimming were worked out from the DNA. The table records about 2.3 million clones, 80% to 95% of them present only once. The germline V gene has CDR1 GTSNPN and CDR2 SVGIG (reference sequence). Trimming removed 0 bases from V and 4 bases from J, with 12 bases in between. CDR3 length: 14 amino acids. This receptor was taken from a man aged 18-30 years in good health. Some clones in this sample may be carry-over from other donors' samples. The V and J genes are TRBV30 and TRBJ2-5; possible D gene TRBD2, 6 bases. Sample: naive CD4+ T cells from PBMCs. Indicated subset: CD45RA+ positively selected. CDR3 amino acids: CAWSVLGGGETQYF. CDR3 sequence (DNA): TGTGCCTGGAGTGTATTGGGGGGAGGAGAGACCCAGTACTTC.